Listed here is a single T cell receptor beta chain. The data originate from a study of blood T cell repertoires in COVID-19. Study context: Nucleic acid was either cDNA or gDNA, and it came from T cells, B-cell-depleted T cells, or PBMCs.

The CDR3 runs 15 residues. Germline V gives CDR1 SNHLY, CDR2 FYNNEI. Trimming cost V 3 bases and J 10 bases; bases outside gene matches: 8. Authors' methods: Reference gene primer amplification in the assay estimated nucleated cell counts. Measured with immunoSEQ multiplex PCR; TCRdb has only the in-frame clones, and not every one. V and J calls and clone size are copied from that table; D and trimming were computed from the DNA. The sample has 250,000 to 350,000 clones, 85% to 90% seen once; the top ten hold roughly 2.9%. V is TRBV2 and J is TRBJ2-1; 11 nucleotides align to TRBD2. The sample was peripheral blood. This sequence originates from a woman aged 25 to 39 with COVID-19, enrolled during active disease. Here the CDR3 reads CASSEVAGGPQEQFF. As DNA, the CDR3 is TGTGCCAGCAGTGAGGTAGCGGGAGGGCCTCAAGAGCAGTTCTTC.